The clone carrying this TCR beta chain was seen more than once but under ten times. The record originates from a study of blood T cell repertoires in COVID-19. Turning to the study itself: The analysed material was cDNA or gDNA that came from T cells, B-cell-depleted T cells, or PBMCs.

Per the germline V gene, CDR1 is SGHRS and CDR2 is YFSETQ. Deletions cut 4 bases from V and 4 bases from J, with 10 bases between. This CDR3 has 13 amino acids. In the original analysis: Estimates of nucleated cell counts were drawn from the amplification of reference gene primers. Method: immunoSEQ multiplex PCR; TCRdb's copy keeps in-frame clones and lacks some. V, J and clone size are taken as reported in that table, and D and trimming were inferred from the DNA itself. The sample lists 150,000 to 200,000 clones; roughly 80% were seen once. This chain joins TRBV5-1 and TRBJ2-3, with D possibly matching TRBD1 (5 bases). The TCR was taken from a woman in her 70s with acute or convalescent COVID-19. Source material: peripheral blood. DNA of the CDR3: TGCGCCAGCAGCCCCCAGGGCGCAGATACGCAGTATTTT. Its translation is CASSPQGADTQYF. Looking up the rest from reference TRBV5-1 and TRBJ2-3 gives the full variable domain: KAGVTQTPRYLIKTRGQQVTLSCSPISGHRSVSWYQQTPGQGLQFLFEYFSETQRNKGNFPGRFSGRQFSNSRSEMNVSTLELGDSALYLCASSPQGADTQYFGPGTRLTVL.